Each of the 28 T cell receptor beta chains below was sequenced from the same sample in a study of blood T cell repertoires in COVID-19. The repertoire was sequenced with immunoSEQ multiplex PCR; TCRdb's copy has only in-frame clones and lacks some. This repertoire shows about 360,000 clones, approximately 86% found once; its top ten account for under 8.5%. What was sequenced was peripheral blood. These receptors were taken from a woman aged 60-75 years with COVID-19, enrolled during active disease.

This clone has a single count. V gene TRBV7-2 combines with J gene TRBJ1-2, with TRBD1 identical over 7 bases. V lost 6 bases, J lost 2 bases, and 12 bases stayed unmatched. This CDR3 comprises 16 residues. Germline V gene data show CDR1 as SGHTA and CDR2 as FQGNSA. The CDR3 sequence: CASRADWTGGNYGYTF. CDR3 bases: TGTGCCAGCAGGGCTGATTGGACAGGAGGAAACTATGGCTACACCTTC.

The CDR3 region has the DNA TGTGCCACTTGGGGACTAGAGGAGACCCAGTACTTC. Protein sequence: CATWGLEETQYF. J is TRBJ2-5 and V is TRBV27; 8 bases align to TRBD2. The CDR3 totals 12 residues. Germline V gene data show CDR1 as MNHEY and CDR2 as SMNVEV (reference sequence). With 10 bases clipped from V and 5 bases from J, the junction kept 6 bases outside the gene matches.

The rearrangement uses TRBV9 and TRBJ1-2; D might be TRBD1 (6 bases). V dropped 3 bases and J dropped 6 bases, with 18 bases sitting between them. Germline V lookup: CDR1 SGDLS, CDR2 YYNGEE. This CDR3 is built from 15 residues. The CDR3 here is CASSGEGVTIDGYTF. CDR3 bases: TGTGCCAGCAGCGGAGAGGGGGTGACGATTGATGGCTACACCTTC.

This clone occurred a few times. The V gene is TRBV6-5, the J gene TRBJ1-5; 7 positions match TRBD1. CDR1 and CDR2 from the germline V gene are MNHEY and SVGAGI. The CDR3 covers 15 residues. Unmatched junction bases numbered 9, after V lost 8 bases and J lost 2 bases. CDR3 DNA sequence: TGTGCCAGCCTTTCAGGGCAGGGGGGCAATCAGCCCCAGCATTTT. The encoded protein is CASLSGQGGNQPQHF.

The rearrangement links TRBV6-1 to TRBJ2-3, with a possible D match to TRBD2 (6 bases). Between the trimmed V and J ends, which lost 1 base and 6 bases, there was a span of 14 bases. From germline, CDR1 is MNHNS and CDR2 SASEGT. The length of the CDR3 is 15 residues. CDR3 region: CASSEGGTVADTQYF. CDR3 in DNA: TGTGCCAGCAGTGAAGGCGGGACTGTGGCGGATACGCAGTATTTT.

The CDR3 DNA reads TGTGCCAGCAGCAAAAAGGGACAGGGAGAAGCTGAAGCTTTCTTT. This sequence encodes CASSKKGQGEAEAFF. The chain employs TRBV7-3 and TRBJ1-1, with 9 bases lining up with TRBD1. The CDR3 is 15 amino acids. CDR1 and CDR2 from the germline V gene are SGHTA and FQGTGA. V lost 5 bases, J lost 6 bases, and 10 bases stayed unmatched.

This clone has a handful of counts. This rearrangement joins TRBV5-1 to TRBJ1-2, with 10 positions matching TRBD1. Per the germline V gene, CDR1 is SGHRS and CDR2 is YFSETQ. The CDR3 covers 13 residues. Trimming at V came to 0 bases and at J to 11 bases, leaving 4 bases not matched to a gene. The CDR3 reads CASSLAPGQGYTF. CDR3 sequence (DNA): TGCGCCAGCAGCTTGGCCCCGGGACAGGGGTACACCTTC.

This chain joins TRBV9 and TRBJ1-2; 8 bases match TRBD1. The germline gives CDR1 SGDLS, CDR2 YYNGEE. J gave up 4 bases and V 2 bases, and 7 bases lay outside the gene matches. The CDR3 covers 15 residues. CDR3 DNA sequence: TGTGCCAGCAGCGTGGCCCTCGGACAGGGCTATGGCTACACCTTC. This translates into CASSVALGQGYGYTF.

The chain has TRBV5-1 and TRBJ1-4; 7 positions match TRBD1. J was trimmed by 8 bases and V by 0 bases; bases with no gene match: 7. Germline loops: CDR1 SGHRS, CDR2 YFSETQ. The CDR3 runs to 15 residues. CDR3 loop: CASSLARSRGEKLFF. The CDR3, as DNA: TGCGCCAGCAGCTTGGCGAGGTCCAGGGGGGAAAAACTGTTTTTT.

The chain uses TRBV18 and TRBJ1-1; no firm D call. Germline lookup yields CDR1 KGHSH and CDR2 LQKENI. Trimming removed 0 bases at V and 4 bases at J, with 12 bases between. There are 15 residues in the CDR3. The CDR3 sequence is CASSPPDLETTEAFF. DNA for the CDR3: TGTGCCAGCTCACCACCGGATTTGGAGACCACTGAAGCTTTCTTT.

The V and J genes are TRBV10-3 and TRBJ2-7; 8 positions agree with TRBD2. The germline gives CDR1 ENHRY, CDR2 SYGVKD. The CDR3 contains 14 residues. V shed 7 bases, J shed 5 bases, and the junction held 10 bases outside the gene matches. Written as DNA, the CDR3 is TGTGCCATCAAAACGGATGCGGGGGGTCACGAGCAGTACTTC. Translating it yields CAIKTDAGGHEQYF.

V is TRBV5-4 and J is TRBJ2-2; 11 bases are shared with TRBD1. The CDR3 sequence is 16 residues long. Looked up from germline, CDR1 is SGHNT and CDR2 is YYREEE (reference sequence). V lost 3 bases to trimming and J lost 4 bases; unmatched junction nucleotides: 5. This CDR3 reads CASSSSGTGGTGELFF. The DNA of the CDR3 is TGTGCCAGCAGCTCGTCCGGGACAGGGGGCACCGGGGAGCTGTTTTTT.

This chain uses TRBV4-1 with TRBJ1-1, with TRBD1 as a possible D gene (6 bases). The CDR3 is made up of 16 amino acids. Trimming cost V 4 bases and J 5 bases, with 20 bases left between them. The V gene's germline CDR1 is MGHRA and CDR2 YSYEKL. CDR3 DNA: TGCGCCAGCAGCCCATCCCCGGTACAGGGCCGGACTGAAGCTTTCTTT. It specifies CASSPSPVQGRTEAFF.

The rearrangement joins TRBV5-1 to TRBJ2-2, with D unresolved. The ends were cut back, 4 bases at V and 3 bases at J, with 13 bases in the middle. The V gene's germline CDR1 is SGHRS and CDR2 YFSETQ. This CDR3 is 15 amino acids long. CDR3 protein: CASSANRRDTGELFF. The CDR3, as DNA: TGCGCCAGCAGCGCTAATAGACGGGACACCGGGGAGCTGTTTTTT.

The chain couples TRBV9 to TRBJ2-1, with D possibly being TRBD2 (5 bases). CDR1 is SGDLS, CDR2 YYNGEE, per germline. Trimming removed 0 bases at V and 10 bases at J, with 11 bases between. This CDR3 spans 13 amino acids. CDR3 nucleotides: TGTGCCAGCAGCGTAGGGAGTTCGGGGGAGCAGTTCTTC. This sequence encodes CASSVGSSGEQFF.

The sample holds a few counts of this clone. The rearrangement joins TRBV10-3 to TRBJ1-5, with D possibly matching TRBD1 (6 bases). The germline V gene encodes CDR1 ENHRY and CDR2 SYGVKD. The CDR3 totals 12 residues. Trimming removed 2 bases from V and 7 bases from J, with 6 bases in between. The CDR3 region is CAISEGGQPQHF. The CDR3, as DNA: TGTGCCATCAGTGAGGGGGGCCAGCCCCAGCATTTT.

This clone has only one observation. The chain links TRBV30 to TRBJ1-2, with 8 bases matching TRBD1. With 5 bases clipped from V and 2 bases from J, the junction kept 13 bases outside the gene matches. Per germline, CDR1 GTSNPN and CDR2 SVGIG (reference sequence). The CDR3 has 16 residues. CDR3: CAWEGGTGLSNYGYTF. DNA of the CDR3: TGTGCCTGGGAAGGGGGGACAGGCTTATCCAACTATGGCTACACCTTC.

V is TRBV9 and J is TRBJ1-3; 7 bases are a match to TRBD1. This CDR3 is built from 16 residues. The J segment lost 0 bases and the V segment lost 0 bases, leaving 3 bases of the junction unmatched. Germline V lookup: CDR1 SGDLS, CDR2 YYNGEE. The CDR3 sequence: CASSVEWDSSGNTIYF. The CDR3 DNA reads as TGTGCCAGCAGCGTAGAGTGGGACAGCTCTGGAAACACCATATATTTT.

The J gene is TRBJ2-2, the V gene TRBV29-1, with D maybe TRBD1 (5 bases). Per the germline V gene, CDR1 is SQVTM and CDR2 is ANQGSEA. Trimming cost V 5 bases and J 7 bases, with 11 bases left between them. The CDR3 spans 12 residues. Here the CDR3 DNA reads TGCAGCGTTCAGTGGGGCGGCGGGGAGCTGTTTTTT. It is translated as CSVQWGGGELFF.

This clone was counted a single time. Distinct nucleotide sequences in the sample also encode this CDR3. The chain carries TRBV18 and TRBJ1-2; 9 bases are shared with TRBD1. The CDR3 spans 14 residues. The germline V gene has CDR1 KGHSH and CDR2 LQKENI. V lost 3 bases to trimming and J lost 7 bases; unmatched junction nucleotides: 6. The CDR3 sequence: CASSPSGTGSGYTF. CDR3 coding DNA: TGTGCCAGCTCACCTTCCGGGACAGGGAGTGGCTACACCTTC.

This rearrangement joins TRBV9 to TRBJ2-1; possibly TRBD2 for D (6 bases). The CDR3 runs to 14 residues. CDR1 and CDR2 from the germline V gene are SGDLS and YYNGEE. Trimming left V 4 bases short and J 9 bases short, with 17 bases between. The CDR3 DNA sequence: TGTGCCAGCAGCCCCACCCCGGGACTCATTGAGCAGTTCTTC. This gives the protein CASSPTPGLIEQFF.

The chain's CDR3 is CASSTTRAGVPRAFF. As DNA, the CDR3 is TGTGCCAGCAGCACTACCCGGGCGGGGGTCCCGAGGGCTTTCTTT. The genes are TRBV5-6 and TRBJ1-1; possible D gene TRBD1, 5 bases. The length of the CDR3 is 15 residues. Trimming left V 4 bases short and J 11 bases short, with 24 bases between. The V gene's germline CDR1 is SGHDT and CDR2 YYEEEE.

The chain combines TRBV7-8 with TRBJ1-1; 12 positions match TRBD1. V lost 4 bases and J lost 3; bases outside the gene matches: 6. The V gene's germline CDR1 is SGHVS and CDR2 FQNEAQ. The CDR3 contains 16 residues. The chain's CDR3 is CASSSGTGGADTEAFF. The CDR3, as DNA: TGTGCCAGCAGCTCCGGGACAGGGGGCGCAGACACTGAAGCTTTCTTT. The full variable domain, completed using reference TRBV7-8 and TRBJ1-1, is GAGVSQSPRYKVAKRGQDVALRCDPISGHVSLFWYQQALGQGPEFLTYFQNEAQLDKSGLPSDRFFAERPEGSVSTLKIQRTQQEDSAVYLCASSSGTGGADTEAFFGQGTRLTVV.

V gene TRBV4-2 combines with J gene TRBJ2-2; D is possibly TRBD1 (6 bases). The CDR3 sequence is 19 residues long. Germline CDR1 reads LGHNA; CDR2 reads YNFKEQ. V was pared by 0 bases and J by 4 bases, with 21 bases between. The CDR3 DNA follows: TGTGCCAGCAGCCAAGATCGCCCCGGTCTTATGGGGGCCACCGGGGAGCTGTTTTTT. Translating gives CASSQDRPGLMGATGELFF.

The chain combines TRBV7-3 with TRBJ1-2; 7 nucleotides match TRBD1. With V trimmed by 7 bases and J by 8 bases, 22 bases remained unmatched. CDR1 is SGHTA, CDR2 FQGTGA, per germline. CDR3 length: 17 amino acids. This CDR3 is CASNINDIDREVGGYTF. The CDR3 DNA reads TGTGCCAGCAACATTAACGATATAGACAGGGAGGTTGGGGGCTACACCTTC.

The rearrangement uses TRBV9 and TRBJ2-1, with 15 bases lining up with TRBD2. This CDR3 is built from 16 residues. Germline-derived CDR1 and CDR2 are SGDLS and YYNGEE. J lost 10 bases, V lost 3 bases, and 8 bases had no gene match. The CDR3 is CASSGRTSGGEVEQFF. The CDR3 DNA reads TGTGCCAGCAGCGGGCGGACTAGCGGGGGGGAGGTGGAGCAGTTCTTC. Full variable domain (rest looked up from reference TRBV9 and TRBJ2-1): DSGVTQTPKHLITATGQRVTLRCSPRSGDLSVYWYQQSLDQGLQFLIQYYNGEERAKGNILERFSAQQFPDLHSELNLSSLELGDSALYFCASSGRTSGGEVEQFFGPGTRLTVL.

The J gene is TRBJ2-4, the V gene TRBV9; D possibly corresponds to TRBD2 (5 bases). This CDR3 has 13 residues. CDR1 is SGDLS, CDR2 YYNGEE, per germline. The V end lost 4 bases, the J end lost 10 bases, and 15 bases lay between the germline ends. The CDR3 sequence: CASSSHLPGIQYF. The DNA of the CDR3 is TGTGCCAGCAGCAGTCATCTACCGGGGATTCAGTACTTC.

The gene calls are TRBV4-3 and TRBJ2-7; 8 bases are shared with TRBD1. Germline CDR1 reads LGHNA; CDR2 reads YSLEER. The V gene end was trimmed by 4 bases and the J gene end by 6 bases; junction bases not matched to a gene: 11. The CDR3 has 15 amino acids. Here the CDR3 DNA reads TGCGCCAGCAGCCTTCGACAGGGGACTTCAAGCGAGCAGTACTTC. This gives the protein CASSLRQGTSSEQYF.